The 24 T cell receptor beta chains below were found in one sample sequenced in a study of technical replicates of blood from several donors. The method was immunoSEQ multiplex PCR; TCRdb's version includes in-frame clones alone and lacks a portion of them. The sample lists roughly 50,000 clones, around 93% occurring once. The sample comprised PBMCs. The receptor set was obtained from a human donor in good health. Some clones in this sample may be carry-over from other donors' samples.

Here the CDR3 DNA reads TGTGCCAGCAGCTTTGGCCAGAACCAAGAGACCCAGTACTTC. Translated, it gives CASSFGQNQETQYF. The rearrangement uses TRBV7-7 and TRBJ2-5; D gene unclear. The germline CDR1 and CDR2 sequences are SSHAT and FNYEAQ (reference sequence). The CDR3 totals 14 residues. The ends were cut back, 3 bases at V and 0 bases at J, with 8 bases in the middle.

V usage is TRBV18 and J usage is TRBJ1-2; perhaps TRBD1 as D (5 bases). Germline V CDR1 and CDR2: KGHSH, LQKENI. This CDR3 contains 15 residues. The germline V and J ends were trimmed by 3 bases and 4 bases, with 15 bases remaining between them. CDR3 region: CASSPPGGPAYGYTF. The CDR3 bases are TGTGCCAGCTCACCCCCCGGGGGTCCGGCCTATGGCTACACCTTC.

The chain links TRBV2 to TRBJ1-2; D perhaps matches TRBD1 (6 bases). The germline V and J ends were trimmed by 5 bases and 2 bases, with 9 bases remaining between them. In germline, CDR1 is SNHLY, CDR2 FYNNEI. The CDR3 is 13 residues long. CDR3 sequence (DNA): TGTGCCAGCAGTTTCACAGGGAACTATGGCTACACCTTC. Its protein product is CASSFTGNYGYTF.

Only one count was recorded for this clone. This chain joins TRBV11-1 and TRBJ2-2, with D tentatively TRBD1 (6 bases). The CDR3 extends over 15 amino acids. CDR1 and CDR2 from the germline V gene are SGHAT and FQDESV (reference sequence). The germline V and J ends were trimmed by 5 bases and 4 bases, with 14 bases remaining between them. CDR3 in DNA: TGTGCCAGCAGCCTTTCCCCACAGGGCACCGGGGAGCTGTTTTTT. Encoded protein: CASSLSPQGTGELFF. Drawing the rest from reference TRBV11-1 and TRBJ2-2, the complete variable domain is EAEVAQSPRYKITEKSQAVAFWCDPISGHATLYWYRQILGQGPELLVQFQDESVVDDSQLPKDRFSAERLKGVDSTLKIQPAELGDSAMYLCASSLSPQGTGELFFGEGSRLTVL.

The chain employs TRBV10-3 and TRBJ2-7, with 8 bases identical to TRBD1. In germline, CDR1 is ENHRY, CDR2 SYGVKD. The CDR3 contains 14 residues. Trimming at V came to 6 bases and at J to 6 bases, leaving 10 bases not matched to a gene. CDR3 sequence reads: CAIRSDRVGGEQYF. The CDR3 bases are TGTGCCATCAGGTCGGACAGGGTTGGTGGCGAGCAGTACTTC.

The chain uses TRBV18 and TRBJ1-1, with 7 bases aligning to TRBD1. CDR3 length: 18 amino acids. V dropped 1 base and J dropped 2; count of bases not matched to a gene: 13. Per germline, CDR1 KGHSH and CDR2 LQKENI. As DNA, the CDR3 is TGTGCCAGCTCACCACTCCGGGGGGGGACAGCAGAAAACACTGAAGCTTTCTTT. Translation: CASSPLRGGTAENTEAFF. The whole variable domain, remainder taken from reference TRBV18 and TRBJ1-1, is NAGVMQNPRHLVRRRGQEARLRCSPMKGHSHVYWYRQLPEEGLKFMVYLQKENIIDESGMPKERFSAEFPKEGPSILRIQQVVRGDSAAYFCASSPLRGGTAENTEAFFGQGTRLTVV.

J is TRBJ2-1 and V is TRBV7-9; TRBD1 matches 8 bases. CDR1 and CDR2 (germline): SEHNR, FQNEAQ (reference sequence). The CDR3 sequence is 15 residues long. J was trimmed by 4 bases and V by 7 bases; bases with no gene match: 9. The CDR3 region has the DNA TGTGCCAGCAACCTGAACAGGGGGACTTACAATGAGCAGTTCTTC. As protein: CASNLNRGTYNEQFF.

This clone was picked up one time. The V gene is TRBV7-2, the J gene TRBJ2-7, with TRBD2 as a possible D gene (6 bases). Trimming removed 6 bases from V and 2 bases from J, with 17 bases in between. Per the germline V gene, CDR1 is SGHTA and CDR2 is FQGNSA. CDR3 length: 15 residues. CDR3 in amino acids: CASSPRGSGTYEQYF. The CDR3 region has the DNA TGTGCCAGCAGTCCCCGAGGTAGCGGTACCTACGAGCAGTACTTC.

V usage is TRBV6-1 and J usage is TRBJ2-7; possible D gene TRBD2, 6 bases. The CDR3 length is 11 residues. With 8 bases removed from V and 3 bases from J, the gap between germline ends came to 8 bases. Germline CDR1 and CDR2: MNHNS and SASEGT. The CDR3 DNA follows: TGTGCCAGCGGGGACTTCTACGAGCAGTACTTC. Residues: CASGDFYEQYF.

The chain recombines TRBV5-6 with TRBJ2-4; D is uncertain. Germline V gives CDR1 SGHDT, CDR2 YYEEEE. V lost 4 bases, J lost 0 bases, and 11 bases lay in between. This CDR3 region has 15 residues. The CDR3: CASSNYQVAKNIQYF. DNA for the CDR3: TGTGCCAGCAGCAATTATCAGGTAGCCAAAAACATTCAGTACTTC.

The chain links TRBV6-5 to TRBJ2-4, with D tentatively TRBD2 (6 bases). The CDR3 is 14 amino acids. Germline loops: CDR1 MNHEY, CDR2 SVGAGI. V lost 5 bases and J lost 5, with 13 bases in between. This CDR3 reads CASSELASQNIQYF. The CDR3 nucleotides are TGTGCCAGCAGTGAGCTAGCGTCACAAAACATTCAGTACTTC.

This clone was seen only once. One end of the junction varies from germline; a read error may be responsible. DNA for the CDR3: TGTGCCAGCAGCGTAGCGGGAGATTCCTCCTACGAGCAGTACTTC. Translating gives CASSVAGDSSYEQYF. The rearrangement joins TRBV7-9 to TRBJ2-7; 9 nucleotides line up with TRBD2. The CDR3 spans 15 residues. Per the germline V gene, CDR1 is SEHNR and CDR2 is FQNEAQ (reference sequence).

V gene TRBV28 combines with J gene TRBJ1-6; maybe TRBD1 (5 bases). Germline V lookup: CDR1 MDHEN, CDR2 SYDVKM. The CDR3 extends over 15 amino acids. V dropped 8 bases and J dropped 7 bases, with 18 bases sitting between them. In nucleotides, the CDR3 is TGTGCCAGCCGACCACAGGAGCGCTTGAATTCACCCCTCCACTTT. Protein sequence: CASRPQERLNSPLHF.

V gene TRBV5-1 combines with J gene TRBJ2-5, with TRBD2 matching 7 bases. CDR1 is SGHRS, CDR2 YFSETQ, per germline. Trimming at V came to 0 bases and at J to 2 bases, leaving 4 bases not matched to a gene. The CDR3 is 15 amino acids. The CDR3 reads CASSLGRGLQETQYF. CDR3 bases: TGCGCCAGCAGCTTGGGGCGGGGGTTGCAAGAGACCCAGTACTTC.

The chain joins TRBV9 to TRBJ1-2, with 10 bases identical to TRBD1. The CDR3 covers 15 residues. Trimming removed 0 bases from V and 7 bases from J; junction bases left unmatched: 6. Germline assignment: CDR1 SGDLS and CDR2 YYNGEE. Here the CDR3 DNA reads TGTGCCAGCAGCGTAGACGGGACAGGGGTGGGTGGCTACACCTTC. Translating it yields CASSVDGTGVGGYTF.

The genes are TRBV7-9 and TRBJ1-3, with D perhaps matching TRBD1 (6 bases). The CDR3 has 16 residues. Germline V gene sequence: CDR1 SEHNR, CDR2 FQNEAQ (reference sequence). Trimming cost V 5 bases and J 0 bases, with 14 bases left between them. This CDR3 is CASSPSDSLSGNTIYF. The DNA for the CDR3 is TGTGCCAGCAGCCCGTCGGACAGCCTCTCTGGAAACACCATATATTTT.

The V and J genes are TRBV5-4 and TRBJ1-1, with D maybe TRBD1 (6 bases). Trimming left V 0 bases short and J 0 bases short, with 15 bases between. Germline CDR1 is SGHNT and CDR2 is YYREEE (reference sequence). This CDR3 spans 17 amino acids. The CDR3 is CASSLGGMTGMNTEAFF. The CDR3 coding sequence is TGTGCCAGCAGCTTGGGGGGCATGACAGGAATGAACACTGAAGCTTTCTTT.

The CDR3 region has the DNA TGCGCCAGCAGCCAAGACGGGGGTGGCTATGGCTACACCTTC. It is translated as CASSQDGGGYGYTF. This chain connects TRBV4-3 to TRBJ1-2, with D possibly being TRBD1 (5 bases). Deletions cut 0 bases from V and 4 bases from J, with 9 bases between. The germline gives CDR1 LGHNA, CDR2 YSLEER. This CDR3 is built from 14 residues.

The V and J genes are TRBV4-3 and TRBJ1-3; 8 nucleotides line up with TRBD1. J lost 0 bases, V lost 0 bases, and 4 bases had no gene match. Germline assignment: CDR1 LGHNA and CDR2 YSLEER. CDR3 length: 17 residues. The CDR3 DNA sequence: TGCGCCAGCAGCCAAGAGCCGACAGGGGTCTCTGGAAACACCATATATTTT. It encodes CASSQEPTGVSGNTIYF.

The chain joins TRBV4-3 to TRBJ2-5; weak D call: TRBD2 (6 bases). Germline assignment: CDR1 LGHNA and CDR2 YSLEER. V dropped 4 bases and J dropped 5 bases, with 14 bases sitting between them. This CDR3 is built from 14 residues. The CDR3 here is CASSLPGVTETQYF. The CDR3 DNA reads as TGCGCCAGCAGCCTTCCGGGAGTAACGGAGACCCAGTACTTC.

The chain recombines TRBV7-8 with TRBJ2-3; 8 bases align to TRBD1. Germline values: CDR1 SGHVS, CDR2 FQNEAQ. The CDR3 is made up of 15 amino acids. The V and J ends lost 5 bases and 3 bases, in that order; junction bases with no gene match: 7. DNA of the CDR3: TGTGCCAGCAGCCCTCCTTGGACAGGGACAGATACGCAGTATTTT. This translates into CASSPPWTGTDTQYF. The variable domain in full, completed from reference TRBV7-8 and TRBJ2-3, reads GAGVSQSPRYKVAKRGQDVALRCDPISGHVSLFWYQQALGQGPEFLTYFQNEAQLDKSGLPSDRFFAERPEGSVSTLKIQRTQQEDSAVYLCASSPPWTGTDTQYFGPGTRLTVL.

In DNA, the CDR3 is TGTGCCAGCAGCGGGGGGACCTGGGGTACGCAGTATTTT. As protein: CASSGGTWGTQYF. The chain links TRBV5-6 to TRBJ2-3; possible D gene TRBD2, 6 bases. Germline loops: CDR1 SGHDT, CDR2 YYEEEE. The CDR3 contains 13 residues. V lost 4 bases to trimming and J lost 8 bases, with 14 bases between them.

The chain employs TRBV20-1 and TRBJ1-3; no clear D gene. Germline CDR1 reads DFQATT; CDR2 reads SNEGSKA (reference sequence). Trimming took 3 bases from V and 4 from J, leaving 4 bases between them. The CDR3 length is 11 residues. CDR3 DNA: TGCAGTGCTAGCGAGGGAAACACCATATATTTT. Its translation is CSASEGNTIYF.

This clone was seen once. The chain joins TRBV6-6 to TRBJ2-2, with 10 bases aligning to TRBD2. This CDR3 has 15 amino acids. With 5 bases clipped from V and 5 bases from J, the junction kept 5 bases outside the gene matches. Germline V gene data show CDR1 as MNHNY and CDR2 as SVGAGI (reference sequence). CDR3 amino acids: CASSQAGGETGELFF. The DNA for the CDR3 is TGTGCCAGCAGTCAAGCGGGAGGGGAAACCGGGGAGCTGTTTTTT.